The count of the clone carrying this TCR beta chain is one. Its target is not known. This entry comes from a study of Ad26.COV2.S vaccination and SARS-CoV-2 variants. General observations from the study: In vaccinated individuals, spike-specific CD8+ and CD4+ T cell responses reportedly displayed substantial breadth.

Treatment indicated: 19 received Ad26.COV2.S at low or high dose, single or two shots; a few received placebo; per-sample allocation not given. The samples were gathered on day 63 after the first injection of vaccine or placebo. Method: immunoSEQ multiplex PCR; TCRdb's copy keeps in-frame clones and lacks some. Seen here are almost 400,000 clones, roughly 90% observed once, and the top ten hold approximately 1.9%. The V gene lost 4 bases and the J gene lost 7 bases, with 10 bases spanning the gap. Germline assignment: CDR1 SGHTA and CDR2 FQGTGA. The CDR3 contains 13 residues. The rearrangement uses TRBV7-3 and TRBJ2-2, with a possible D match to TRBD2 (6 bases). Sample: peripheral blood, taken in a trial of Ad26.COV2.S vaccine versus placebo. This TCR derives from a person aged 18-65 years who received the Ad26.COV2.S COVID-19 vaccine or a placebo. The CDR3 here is CASSSIADGELFF. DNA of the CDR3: TGTGCCAGCAGCTCCATAGCGGACGGGGAGCTGTTTTTT.